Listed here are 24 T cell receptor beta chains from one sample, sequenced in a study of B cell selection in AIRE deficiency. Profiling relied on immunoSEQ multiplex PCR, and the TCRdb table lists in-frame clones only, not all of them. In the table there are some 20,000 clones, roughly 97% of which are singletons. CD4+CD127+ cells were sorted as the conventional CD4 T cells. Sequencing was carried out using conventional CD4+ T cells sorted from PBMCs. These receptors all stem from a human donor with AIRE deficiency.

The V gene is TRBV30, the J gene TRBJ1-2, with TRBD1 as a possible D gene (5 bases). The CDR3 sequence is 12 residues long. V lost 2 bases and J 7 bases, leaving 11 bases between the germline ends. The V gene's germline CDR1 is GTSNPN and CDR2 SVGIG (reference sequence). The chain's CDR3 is CAWSKQGAGYTF. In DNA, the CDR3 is TGTGCCTGGAGTAAGCAGGGCGCTGGCTACACCTTC.

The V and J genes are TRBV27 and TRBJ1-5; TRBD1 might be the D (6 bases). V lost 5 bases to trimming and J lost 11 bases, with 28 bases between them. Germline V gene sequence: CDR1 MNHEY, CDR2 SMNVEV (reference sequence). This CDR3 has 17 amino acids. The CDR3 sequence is CASSLVGGLRGGSTQHF. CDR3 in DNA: TGTGCCAGCAGTCTCGTCGGGGGCCTCAGAGGAGGGTCGACCCAGCATTTT.

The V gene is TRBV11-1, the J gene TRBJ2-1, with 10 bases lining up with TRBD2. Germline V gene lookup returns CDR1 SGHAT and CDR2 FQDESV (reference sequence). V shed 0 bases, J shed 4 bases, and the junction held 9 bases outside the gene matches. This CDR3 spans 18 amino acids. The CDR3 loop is CASSLAGRAGGSYNEQFF. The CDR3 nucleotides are TGTGCCAGCAGCTTAGCGGGGAGAGCGGGAGGGTCTTACAATGAGCAGTTCTTC.

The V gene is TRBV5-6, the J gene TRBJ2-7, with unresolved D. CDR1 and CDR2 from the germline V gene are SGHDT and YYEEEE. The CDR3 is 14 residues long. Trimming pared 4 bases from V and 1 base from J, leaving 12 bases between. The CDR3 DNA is TGTGCCAGCAGCCCACCTAGTTCTTCCTACGAGCAGTACTTC. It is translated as CASSPPSSSYEQYF.

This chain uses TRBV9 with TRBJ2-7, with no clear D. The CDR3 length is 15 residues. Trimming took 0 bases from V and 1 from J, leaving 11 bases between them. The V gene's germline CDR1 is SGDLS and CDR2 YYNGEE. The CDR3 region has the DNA TGTGCCAGCAGCGTAGCTCCTGGTGTATCCTACGAGCAGTACTTC. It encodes CASSVAPGVSYEQYF.

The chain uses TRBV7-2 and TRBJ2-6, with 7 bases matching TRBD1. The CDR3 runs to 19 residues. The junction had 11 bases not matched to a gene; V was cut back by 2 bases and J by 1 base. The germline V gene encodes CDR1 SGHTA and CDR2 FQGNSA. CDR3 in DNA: TGTGCCAGCAGCTTAACAGGGGTTGCGATAATATCTGGGGCCAACGTCCTGACTTTC. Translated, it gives CASSLTGVAIISGANVLTF.

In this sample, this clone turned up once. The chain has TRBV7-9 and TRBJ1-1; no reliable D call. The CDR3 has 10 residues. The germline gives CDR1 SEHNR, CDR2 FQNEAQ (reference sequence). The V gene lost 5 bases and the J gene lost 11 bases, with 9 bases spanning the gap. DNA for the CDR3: TGTGCCAGCAGCGCAAGTGAGGCTTTCTTT. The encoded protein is CASSASEAFF.

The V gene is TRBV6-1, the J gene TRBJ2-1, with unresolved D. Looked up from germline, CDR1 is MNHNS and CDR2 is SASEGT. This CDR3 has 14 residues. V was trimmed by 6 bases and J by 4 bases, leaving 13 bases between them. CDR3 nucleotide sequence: TGTGCCAGCAGCCAAATTGGGGATTACAATGAGCAGTTCTTC. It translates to CASSQIGDYNEQFF.

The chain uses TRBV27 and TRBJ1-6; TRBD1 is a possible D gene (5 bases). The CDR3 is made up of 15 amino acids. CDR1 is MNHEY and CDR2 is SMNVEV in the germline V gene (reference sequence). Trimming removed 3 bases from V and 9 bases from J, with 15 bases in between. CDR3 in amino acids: CASSFFRRDGSPLHF. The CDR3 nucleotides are TGTGCCAGCAGTTTCTTTCGCAGGGACGGTTCACCCCTCCACTTT.

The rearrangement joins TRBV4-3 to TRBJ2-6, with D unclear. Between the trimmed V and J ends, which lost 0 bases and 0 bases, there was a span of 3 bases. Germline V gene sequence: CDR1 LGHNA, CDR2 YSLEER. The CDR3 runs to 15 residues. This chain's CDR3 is CASSQDNSGANVLTF. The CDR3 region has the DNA TGCGCCAGCAGCCAAGACAACTCTGGGGCCAACGTCCTGACTTTC.

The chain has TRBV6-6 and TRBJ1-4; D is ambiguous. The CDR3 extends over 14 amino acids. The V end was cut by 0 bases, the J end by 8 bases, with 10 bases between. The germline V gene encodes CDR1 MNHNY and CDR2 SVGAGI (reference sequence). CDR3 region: CASSYSGSGEKLFF. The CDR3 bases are TGTGCCAGCAGTTACTCGGGGTCCGGGGAAAAACTGTTTTTT.

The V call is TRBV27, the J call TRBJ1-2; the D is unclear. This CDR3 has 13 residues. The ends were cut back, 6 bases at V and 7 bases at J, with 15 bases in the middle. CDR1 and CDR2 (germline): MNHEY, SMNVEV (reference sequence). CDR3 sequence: CASSPDGVVGYTF. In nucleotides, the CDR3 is TGTGCCAGCAGCCCAGACGGGGTTGTTGGCTACACCTTC.

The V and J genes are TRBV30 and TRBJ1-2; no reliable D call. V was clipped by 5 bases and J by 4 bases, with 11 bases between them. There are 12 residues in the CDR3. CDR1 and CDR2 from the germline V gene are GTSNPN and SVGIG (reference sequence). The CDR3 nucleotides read TGTGCCTGGGGTATAAACGGCTATGGCTACACCTTC. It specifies CAWGINGYGYTF.

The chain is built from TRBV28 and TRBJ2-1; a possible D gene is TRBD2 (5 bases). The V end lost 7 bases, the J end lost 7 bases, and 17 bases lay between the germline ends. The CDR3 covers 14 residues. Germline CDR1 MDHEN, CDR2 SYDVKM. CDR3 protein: CASTAASRGNEQFF. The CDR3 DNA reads TGTGCCAGCACTGCTGCGTCGAGAGGGAATGAGCAGTTCTTC.

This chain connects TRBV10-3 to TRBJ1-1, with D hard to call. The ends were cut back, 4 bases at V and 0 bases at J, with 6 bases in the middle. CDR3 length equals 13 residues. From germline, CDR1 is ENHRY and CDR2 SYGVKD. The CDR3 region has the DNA TGTGCCATCAGTGCTGCTTTGAACACTGAAGCTTTCTTT. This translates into CAISAALNTEAFF.

The CDR3 region has the DNA TGTGCCAGCAGCCAATCCGGGGGCCCCTACAATGAGCAGTTCTTC. Residues: CASSQSGGPYNEQFF. This sequence joins TRBV16 and TRBJ2-1; possibly TRBD1 or TRBD2 for D (6 bases each). Trimming took 0 bases from V and 2 from J, leaving 8 bases between them. The CDR3 totals 15 residues. Germline CDR1 reads KGHSY; CDR2 reads FQNENV. Supplemented by reference TRBV16 and TRBJ2-1, the full variable domain reads GEEVAQTPKHLVRGEGQKAKLYCAPIKGHSYVFWYQQVLKNEFKFLISFQNENVFDETGMPKERFSAKCLPNSPCSLEIQATKLEDSAVYFCASSQSGGPYNEQFFGPGTRLTVL.

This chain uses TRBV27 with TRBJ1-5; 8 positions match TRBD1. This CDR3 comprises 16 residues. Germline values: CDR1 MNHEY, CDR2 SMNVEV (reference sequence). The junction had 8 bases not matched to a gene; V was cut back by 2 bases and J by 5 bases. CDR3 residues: CASSLSTGGGDQPQHF. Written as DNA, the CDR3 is TGTGCCAGCAGTTTAAGTACAGGGGGAGGAGATCAGCCCCAGCATTTT.

The CDR3 bases are TGTGCCACCAGCAGAGACAGGGGGCCGCGGGGCTACGAGCAGTACTTC. This codes for CATSRDRGPRGYEQYF. This chain connects TRBV15 to TRBJ2-7; 8 bases match TRBD1. This CDR3 contains 16 residues. With 0 bases clipped from V and 3 bases from J, the junction kept 7 bases outside the gene matches. Germline assignment: CDR1 LNHNV and CDR2 YYDKDF (reference sequence).

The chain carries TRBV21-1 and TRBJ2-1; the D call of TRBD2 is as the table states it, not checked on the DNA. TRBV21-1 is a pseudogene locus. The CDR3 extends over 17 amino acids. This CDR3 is CASSKALSTSSYNEQFF. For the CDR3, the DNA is TGTGCCAGCAGCAAAGCCCTGTCGACTAGCTCCTACAATGAGCAGTTCTTC.

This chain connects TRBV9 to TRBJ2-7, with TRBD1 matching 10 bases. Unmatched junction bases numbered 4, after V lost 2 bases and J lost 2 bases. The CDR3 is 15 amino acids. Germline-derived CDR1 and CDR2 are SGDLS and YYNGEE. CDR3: CASSVGQGIAYEQYF. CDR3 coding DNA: TGTGCCAGCAGCGTGGGACAGGGGATCGCCTACGAGCAGTACTTC.

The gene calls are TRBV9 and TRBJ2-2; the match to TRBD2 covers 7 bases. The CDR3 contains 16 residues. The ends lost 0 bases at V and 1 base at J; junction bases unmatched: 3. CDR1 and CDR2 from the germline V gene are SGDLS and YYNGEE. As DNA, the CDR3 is TGTGCCAGCAGCGTAGGAGCGGGGATGAACACCGGGGAGCTGTTTTTT. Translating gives CASSVGAGMNTGELFF.

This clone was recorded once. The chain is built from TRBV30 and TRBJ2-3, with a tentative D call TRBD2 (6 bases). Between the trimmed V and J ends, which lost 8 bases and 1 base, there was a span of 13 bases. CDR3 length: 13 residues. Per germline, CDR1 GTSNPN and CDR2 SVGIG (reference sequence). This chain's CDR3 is CAGSSARTDTQYF. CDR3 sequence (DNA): TGTGCCGGGTCTAGCGCTCGCACAGATACGCAGTATTTT.

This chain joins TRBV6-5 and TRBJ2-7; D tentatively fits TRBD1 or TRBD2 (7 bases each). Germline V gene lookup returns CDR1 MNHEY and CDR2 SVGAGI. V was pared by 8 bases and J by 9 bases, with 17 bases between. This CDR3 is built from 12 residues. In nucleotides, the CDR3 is TGTGCCAGCGGCCAGGGGGGGCGCGGGCAGTACTTC. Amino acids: CASGQGGRGQYF.

CDR3 coding DNA: TGTGCCAGCAGTCTTAGAGGGAAAGTAGCGGGACTTTGGGAGACCCAGTACTTC. It codes for CASSLRGKVAGLWETQYF. The V gene is TRBV13, the J gene TRBJ2-5, with 8 bases fitting TRBD2. V lost 6 bases and J lost 5; bases outside the gene matches: 20. Germline V lookup: CDR1 PRHDT, CDR2 FYEKMQ (reference sequence). The CDR3 runs to 18 residues.